Listed below are T cell receptor beta chains from one sample, sequenced in a study of a mutant IDH1 vaccine in newly diagnosed glioma. Their recognized antigens are unknown. Profiling relied on immunoSEQ multiplex PCR, and the TCRdb table lists in-frame clones only, not all of them. The table lists approximately 70,000 clones, around 82% of them singletons. The input for sequencing was PBMCs, taken from a glioma patient whose treatment included an IDH1 peptide vaccine. The origin of the receptors is a man aged 18 to 29 with glioma. Both conserved end residues are trimmed from each CDR3.

v_call	j_call	cdr3_aa
TRBV19	TRBJ1-5	ASSTDRRAWQPQH
TRBV15	TRBJ2-7	ATSRSEVAEQY
TRBV29-1	TRBJ2-3	SVEGGTGTDTQY
TRBV27	TRBJ1-5	ASRRQGSNQPQH
TRBV7-9	TRBJ1-4	ASSLEAGTNEKLF
TRBV18	TRBJ1-6	ASSPDSGPSPLH
TRBV5-1	TRBJ2-3	ASSFWTVTDTQY
TRBV5-1	TRBJ1-1	ASSDGTGVMNTEAF
TRBV29-1	TRBJ2-3	SVVGWLAPTDTQY
TRBV5-4	TRBJ2-7	ASSVDRGDEQY
TRBV27	TRBJ1-1	ASSLVLGTEAF
TRBV29-1	TRBJ2-1	SVEFDPDSYNEQF
TRBV11-3	TRBJ2-7	ASSLGGRAHEQY
TRBV30	TRBJ2-7	AWSPGAAFEQY
TRBV7-2	TRBJ1-5	ASSLNTGGSQPQH
TRBV19	TRBJ1-5	ASNKGTGGLNQPQH
TRBV19	TRBJ1-1	ASSMGRAEAF
TRBV7-8	TRBJ2-7	ASSSKIPDSSYEQY
TRBV19	TRBJ1-2	ASSKLEHYGYT
TRBV6-1	TRBJ1-1	ASSQGGSNTEAF
TRBV9	TRBJ2-2	ASSVPTGTGDTGELF